One and the same sample provided the 8 T cell receptor beta chains below, sequenced in a study of T cells in Graves' hyperthyroidism and ophthalmopathy. RNA transcripts provided the source from which TCR beta CDR3 regions were amplified. Initially, a first-round RT-PCR of the TCR CDR3 employed the HTBI primer set. TCRdb re-called the multiplex PCR reads with MiXCR, one entry per CDR3 protein. The sample has 550,000 to 800,000 distinct CDR3 sequences; approximately 16% are singletons. The specimen sequenced was blood. The receptors were gathered from a man aged 18-30 years with Graves' hyperthyroidism.

This clonotype occurred many times. The V call is TRBV27, the J call TRBJ1-2, with D perhaps matching TRBD1 (6 bases). The germline V gene encodes CDR1 MNHEY and CDR2 SMNVEV (reference sequence). The CDR3 is 13 residues long. The V and J ends lost 6 bases and 4 bases respectively, with 12 bases between them. The CDR3 DNA reads TGTGCCAGCAGGCCTACAGGGCTCTATGGCTACACCTTC. Its protein product is CASRPTGLYGYTF.

The chain couples TRBV7-9 to TRBJ2-7; maybe TRBD2 (5 bases). V was cut by 3 bases and J by 3 bases, with 15 bases left in between. The CDR3 is 15 amino acids. Germline V gives CDR1 SEHNR, CDR2 FQNEAQ (reference sequence). CDR3 DNA: TGTGCCAGCAGCTTTGATTTCGGGATCCTCTACGAGCAGTACTTC. This sequence encodes CASSFDFGILYEQYF.

This clonotype turned up a few times. V usage is TRBV3-1 and J usage is TRBJ2-5; D could derive from TRBD1 or TRBD2 (5 bases each). The CDR3 totals 17 residues. Germline assignment: CDR1 LGHDT and CDR2 YNNKEL (reference sequence). The V end was cut by 3 bases, the J end by 5 bases, with 22 bases between. In DNA form, the CDR3 reads TGTGCCAGCAGCCACGCACGCTTGGGACCTGAGGGGGAGACCCAGTACTTC. It translates to CASSHARLGPEGETQYF.

This clonotype was observed many times. The chain employs TRBV6-1 and TRBJ2-7; D remains unclear. V lost 7 bases and J lost 0, with 7 bases in between. This CDR3 has 12 residues. Germline values: CDR1 MNHNS, CDR2 SASEGT. CDR3 sequence: CASKPNSYEQYF. The CDR3 DNA reads TGTGCCAGCAAGCCTAACTCCTACGAGCAGTACTTC.

With respect to this clonotype: A single base separates this from a much larger clone, so it may be a read error. This chain connects TRBV2 to TRBJ2-1, with D unclear. Germline V gene lookup returns CDR1 SNHLY and CDR2 FYNNEI. CDR3 length equals 11 residues. The CDR3 bases are TGTGCCGGCGGCCCCTATAATGAGCAGTTCTTC. Residues: CAGGPYNEQFF.

This clonotype was counted at least ten times. The chain couples TRBV2 to TRBJ2-3; 10 bases map to TRBD2. The CDR3 is made up of 15 amino acids. Trimming cost V 8 bases and J 1 base; bases outside gene matches: 6. Germline loops: CDR1 SNHLY, CDR2 FYNNEI. The DNA for the CDR3 is TGTGCCAGCGAAGCCGGGACTAGCGGCACAGATACGCAGTATTTT. It translates to CASEAGTSGTDTQYF.

This clonotype occurred a few times. The gene calls are TRBV5-4 and TRBJ1-6; D remains unclear. This CDR3 is built from 13 residues. V was clipped by 1 base and J by 14 bases, with 13 bases between them. Germline CDR1 SGHNT, CDR2 YYREEE (reference sequence). The CDR3 DNA follows: TGTGCCAGCAGCTTGAGGCCAGCTCCTACCCTCCACTTT. Translation gives CASSLRPAPTLHF.

This clonotype was detected many times. This sequence joins TRBV7-2 and TRBJ2-3; maybe TRBD2 (5 bases). The CDR3 is made up of 13 amino acids. V lost 2 bases and J lost 5, with 8 bases in between. Looked up from germline, CDR1 is SGHTA and CDR2 is FQGNSA. As DNA, the CDR3 is TGTGCCAGCAGCTTACAGGCGGGAGATACGCAGTATTTT. Protein product: CASSLQAGDTQYF. The full variable domain, completed using reference TRBV7-2 and TRBJ2-3, is GAGVSQSPSNKVTEKGKDVELRCDPISGHTALYWYRQSLGQGLEFLIYFQGNSAPDKSGLPSDRFSAERTGGSVSTLTIQRTQQEDSAVYLCASSLQAGDTQYFGPGTRLTVL.